This T cell receptor (beta chain) was captured in a study of T-cell reconstitution after alpha-beta-depleted transplantation in children. Study-wide results and caveats: Surviving thymic progenitors and recipient T cells were the source of high TCRbeta diversity at day 60 in some patients. Reportedly, only several hundred clones from non-depleted graft cells drove alpha-beta T-cell counts at about two months.

Preparation of the TCRbeta library involved a method that used unique molecular identifiers. In TCRdb, the PCR reads were re-called with MiXCR into one record per CDR3 protein. The table lists about 300,000 distinct CDR3 sequences, about 9.4% of them singletons, with over 6% in the top ten. The table lists this clonotype with many counts. What it binds is not known. V lost 2 bases, J lost 3 bases, and 4 bases stayed unmatched. The CDR3 extends over 16 amino acids. Germline lookup yields CDR1 MDHEN and CDR2 SYDVKM. V gene TRBV28 combines with J gene TRBJ2-7; 13 nucleotides agree with TRBD2. Specimen: PBMCs, collected before TCRalphabeta/CD19-depleted stem cell transplant. The TCR was taken from a boy in the first two years of life with acute myeloid leukemia, due to receive a stem cell transplant. In nucleotides, the CDR3 is TGTGCCAGCAGTTTACGAGGACTAGCGGGGGTCTACGAGCAGTACTTC. It is translated as CASSLRGLAGVYEQYF. The full variable domain, in which reference TRBV28 and TRBJ2-7 provide the parts outside the CDR3, is DVKVTQSSRYLVKRTGEKVFLECVQDMDHENMFWYRQDPGLGLRLIYFSYDVKMKEKGDIPEGYSVSREKKERFSLILESASTNQTSMYLCASSLRGLAGVYEQYFGPGTRLTVT.